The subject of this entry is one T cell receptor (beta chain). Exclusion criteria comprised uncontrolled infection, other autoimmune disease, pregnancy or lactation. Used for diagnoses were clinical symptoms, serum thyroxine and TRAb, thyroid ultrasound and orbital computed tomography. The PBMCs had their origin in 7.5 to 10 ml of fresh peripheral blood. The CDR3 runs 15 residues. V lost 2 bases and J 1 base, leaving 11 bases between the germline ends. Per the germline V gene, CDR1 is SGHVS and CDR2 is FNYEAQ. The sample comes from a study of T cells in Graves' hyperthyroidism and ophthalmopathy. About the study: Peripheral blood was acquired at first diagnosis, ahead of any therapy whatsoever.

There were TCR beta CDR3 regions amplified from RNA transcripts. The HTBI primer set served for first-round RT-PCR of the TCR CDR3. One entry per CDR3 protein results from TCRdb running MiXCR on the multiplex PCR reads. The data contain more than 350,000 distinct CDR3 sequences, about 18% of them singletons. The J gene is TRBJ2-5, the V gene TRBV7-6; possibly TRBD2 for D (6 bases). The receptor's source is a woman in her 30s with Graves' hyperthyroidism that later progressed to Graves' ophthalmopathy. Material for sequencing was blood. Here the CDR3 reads CASSLYGGLQETQYF. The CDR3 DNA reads TGTGCCAGCAGCTTATACGGGGGTCTCCAAGAGACCCAGTACTTC.